This entry lists 20 T cell receptor beta chains sequenced from one sample in a study of blood T cell repertoires in COVID-19. Sequencing was performed with immunoSEQ multiplex PCR; in TCRdb, only in-frame clones are kept and a portion is missing. The top ten hold 15% to 20% of the sample, which has more than 300,000 clones, roughly 90% seen once. The sequenced sample was PBMCs or T cells enriched from blood (not recorded which). All receptors come from a woman aged 30 to 39 who had recovered from COVID-19.

The chain has TRBV6-2 or TRBV6-3 and TRBJ1-2; D is ambiguous. CDR1 is MNHEY and CDR2 is SVGEGT in the germline V gene. The CDR3 contains 15 residues. V was trimmed by 5 bases and J by 8 bases, leaving 21 bases between them. Here the CDR3 reads CASSPRTQRTGGYTF. CDR3 bases: TGTGCCAGCAGTCCCCGCACCCAGAGAACGGGGGGCTACACCTTC.

This chain uses TRBV4-2 with TRBJ2-7, with D perhaps matching TRBD1 (5 bases). Trimming left V 0 bases short and J 0 bases short, with 15 bases between. Germline CDR1 LGHNA, CDR2 YNFKEQ. The CDR3 has 17 amino acids. This CDR3 reads CASSQENMGRASYEQYF. The DNA for the CDR3 is TGTGCCAGCAGCCAAGAAAATATGGGCAGGGCCTCCTACGAGCAGTACTTC.

V is TRBV7-3 and J is TRBJ2-1; no firm D call. Trimming removed 5 bases from V and 8 bases from J, with 16 bases in between. The germline V gene has CDR1 SGHTA and CDR2 FQGTGA. The CDR3 length is 14 residues. The CDR3 here is CASSIGSGADEQFF. The CDR3 coding sequence is TGTGCCAGCAGCATCGGGTCCGGAGCCGATGAGCAGTTCTTC.

The chain employs TRBV5-5 and TRBJ2-1; possible D gene TRBD2, 6 bases. Germline V gene data show CDR1 as SGHKS and CDR2 as YYEKEE (reference sequence). The CDR3 is 14 residues long. V was trimmed by 3 bases and J by 8 bases, leaving 15 bases between them. The CDR3 coding sequence is TGTGCCAGCAGCTCCGTCGGGAGATCCCATGAGCAGTTCTTC. The encoded protein is CASSSVGRSHEQFF.

The J gene is TRBJ2-5, the V gene TRBV11-2, with D perhaps matching TRBD1 (6 bases). This CDR3 spans 14 amino acids. Trimming removed 4 bases at V and 0 bases at J, with 9 bases between. Germline V gene data show CDR1 as SGHAT and CDR2 as FQNNGV. Here the CDR3 reads CASSSGTNQETQYF. CDR3 bases: TGTGCCAGCAGCTCCGGGACAAACCAAGAGACCCAGTACTTC. Complete variable domain (other parts from reference TRBV11-2 and TRBJ2-5): EAGVAQSPRYKIIEKRQSVAFWCNPISGHATLYWYQQILGQGPKLLIQFQNNGVVDDSQLPKDRFSAERLKGVDSTLKIQPAKLEDSAVYLCASSSGTNQETQYFGPGTRLLVL.

This clone has only one observation. The chain combines TRBV5-6 with TRBJ2-2; 7 nucleotides align to TRBD1. V lost 5 bases and J lost 6; bases outside the gene matches: 4. The CDR3 has 13 residues. CDR1 SGHDT and CDR2 YYEEEE come from the germline V gene. The CDR3 DNA follows: TGTGCCAGCAGTTACAGGGGTGCCGGGGAGCTGTTTTTT. Translation: CASSYRGAGELFF. Full variable domain (remainder filled in from reference TRBV5-6 and TRBJ2-2): DAGVTQSPTHLIKTRGQQVTLRCSPKSGHDTVSWYQQALGQGPQFIFQYYEEEERQRGNFPDRFSGHQFPNYSSELNVNALLLGDSALYLCASSYRGAGELFFGEGSRLTVL.

V gene TRBV10-3 combines with J gene TRBJ1-1, with no clear D. CDR3 length equals 13 residues. V gave up 1 base and J gave up 4 bases, with 7 bases separating them. Germline lookup yields CDR1 ENHRY and CDR2 SYGVKD. As DNA, the CDR3 is TGTGCCATCAGTGAGTTGGAGTCCACTGAAGCTTTCTTT. Translating gives CAISELESTEAFF.

The gene calls are TRBV9 and TRBJ2-3, with TRBD2 matching over 10 bases. Trimming removed 0 bases from V and 4 bases from J; junction bases left unmatched: 8. The CDR3 has 17 residues. Germline CDR1 is SGDLS and CDR2 is YYNGEE. This CDR3 reads CASSVEASGSGADTQYF. CDR3 in DNA: TGTGCCAGCAGCGTAGAGGCTAGCGGGAGTGGGGCAGATACGCAGTATTTT.

This clone appeared a few times. The chain joins TRBV24-1 to TRBJ2-1, with 12 nucleotides matching TRBD2. This CDR3 region has 17 residues. V was pared by 4 bases and J by 3 bases, with 6 bases of the junction left unmatched. CDR1 is KGHDR and CDR2 is SFDVKD in the germline V gene. The CDR3, as DNA: TGTGCCACCAGTGACACCGGGACTAGCGGGCGCTACAATGAGCAGTTCTTC. Translation: CATSDTGTSGRYNEQFF.

The chain couples TRBV28 to TRBJ1-5; D call uncertain. V was trimmed by 3 bases and J by 8 bases, leaving 17 bases between them. Germline CDR1 and CDR2: MDHEN and SYDVKM. This CDR3 contains 15 residues. The CDR3 nucleotides read TGTGCCAGCAGTTTTCTTCGGATTAGCGAGGAGCCCCAGCATTTT. It yields the protein CASSFLRISEEPQHF.

The CDR3 loop is CASSAPGHMNTEAFF. CDR3 coding DNA: TGTGCCAGCAGTGCCCCGGGACACATGAACACTGAAGCTTTCTTT. The V gene is TRBV6-2 or TRBV6-3, the J gene TRBJ1-1, with D perhaps matching TRBD1 (6 bases). Deletions cut 5 bases from V and 0 bases from J, with 13 bases between. CDR3 length: 15 amino acids. Germline values: CDR1 MNHEY, CDR2 SVGEGT.

This sequence joins TRBV24-1 and TRBJ2-3; 7 bases match TRBD1. CDR1 and CDR2 from the germline V gene are KGHDR and SFDVKD. This CDR3 is built from 15 residues. After removal of 3 bases from V and 3 bases from J, the junction contained 5 bases not matched to a gene. The CDR3 region has the DNA TGTGCCACCAGTGATGGGCAGGGGGTTACAGATACGCAGTATTTT. It specifies CATSDGQGVTDTQYF.

The chain has TRBV6-5 and TRBJ2-1, with D possibly TRBD2 on 5 matching bases. This CDR3 region has 14 residues. V lost 7 bases and J 6 bases, leaving 16 bases between the germline ends. Germline CDR1 is MNHEY and CDR2 is SVGAGI. The CDR3 DNA sequence: TGTGCCAGCAAGGTGGGAAGGGAGCGCAATGAGCAGTTCTTC. The encoded protein is CASKVGRERNEQFF.

The table lists this clone with a count of one. The chain employs TRBV19 and TRBJ2-2, with 9 positions matching TRBD1. The CDR3 has 17 residues. V shed 7 bases and J 5 bases; nucleotides not matched to a gene: 14. The germline V gene has CDR1 LNHDA and CDR2 SQIVND (reference sequence). The DNA for the CDR3 is TGTGCCAGTATCCATAGCCTGGGACAGGGAGGTACCGGGGAGCTGTTTTTT. Its translation is CASIHSLGQGGTGELFF.

The rearrangement joins TRBV27 to TRBJ1-2; D ambiguous. In germline, CDR1 is MNHEY, CDR2 SMNVEV (reference sequence). CDR3 size: 15 residues. With 1 base removed from V and 6 bases from J, the gap between germline ends came to 15 bases. In DNA form, the CDR3 reads TGTGCCAGCAGTTTATATATGAACTTCGGAGATGGCTACACCTTC. Translation: CASSLYMNFGDGYTF.

The gene calls are TRBV7-3 and TRBJ1-6; 10 bases match TRBD1. CDR1 is SGHTA and CDR2 is FQGTGA in the germline V gene. The CDR3 extends over 15 amino acids. V shed 5 bases, J shed 9 bases, and the junction held 7 bases outside the gene matches. CDR3 nucleotide sequence: TGTGCCAGCAGCCACGGACGGACAGGGGGTTCACCCCTCCACTTT. This gives the protein CASSHGRTGGSPLHF.

The genes are TRBV4-2 and TRBJ1-1; 11 bases match TRBD1. CDR1 is LGHNA, CDR2 YNFKEQ, per germline. The CDR3 is 15 amino acids. With 0 bases clipped from V and 3 bases from J, the junction kept 0 bases outside the gene matches. CDR3 in DNA: TGTGCCAGCAGCCAAGAGGGACAGGGGGACACTGAAGCTTTCTTT. The encoded protein is CASSQEGQGDTEAFF.

This clone was seen just once. This chain connects TRBV28 to TRBJ2-3; D perhaps matches TRBD2 (5 bases). This CDR3 comprises 12 residues. Trimming removed 8 bases at V and 2 bases at J, with 8 bases between. The germline gives CDR1 MDHEN, CDR2 SYDVKM. The chain's CDR3 is CASGSPTDTQYF. Written as DNA, the CDR3 is TGTGCCAGCGGGAGCCCCACAGATACGCAGTATTTT.

V is TRBV28 and J is TRBJ1-6; D is perhaps TRBD1 (5 bases). The germline V and J ends were trimmed by 5 bases and 7 bases, with 12 bases remaining between them. The CDR3 runs to 14 residues. Germline V CDR1 and CDR2: MDHEN, SYDVKM. CDR3: CASSLDTGNSPLHF. CDR3 nucleotides: TGTGCCAGCAGTCTGGACACTGGAAATTCACCCCTCCACTTT.

The chain uses TRBV27 and TRBJ1-1; tentatively, D is TRBD1 (5 bases). V was clipped by 5 bases and J by 3 bases, with 10 bases between them. Germline CDR1 MNHEY, CDR2 SMNVEV (reference sequence). The CDR3 contains 13 residues. CDR3 sequence: CASSPDSYTEAFF. The CDR3 DNA is TGTGCCAGCAGTCCTGACAGCTACACTGAAGCTTTCTTT.